The entry below gives a single TCR beta chain sequence along with its context. Antigen specificity is unknown. These data come from a study of T cells in localized non-small cell lung cancer. CDR3 length: 17 residues. V shed 1 base and J 2 bases; nucleotides not matched to a gene: 5. Germline CDR1 is SEHNR and CDR2 is FQNEAQ (reference sequence). General study points: It was uninvolved adjacent lung that showed the highest T cell clonality, exceeding tumor.

Sequencing used immunoSEQ multiplex PCR; TCRdb keeps in-frame clones, though not all of them. The sample comprises fewer than 95,000 clones, approximately 91% of which are singletons, and roughly 3.9% rests with the top ten. The material was PBMCs, obtained before any cancer treatment. The V gene is TRBV7-9, the J gene TRBJ2-2, with 9 nucleotides matching TRBD2. The TCR comes from a woman aged 35-70 years with stage II squamous cell lung carcinoma. CDR3 DNA sequence: TGTGCCAGCAGCTTAGGTATTAGCGGGAGAAACACCGGGGAGCTGTTTTTT. Residues: CASSLGISGRNTGELFF.